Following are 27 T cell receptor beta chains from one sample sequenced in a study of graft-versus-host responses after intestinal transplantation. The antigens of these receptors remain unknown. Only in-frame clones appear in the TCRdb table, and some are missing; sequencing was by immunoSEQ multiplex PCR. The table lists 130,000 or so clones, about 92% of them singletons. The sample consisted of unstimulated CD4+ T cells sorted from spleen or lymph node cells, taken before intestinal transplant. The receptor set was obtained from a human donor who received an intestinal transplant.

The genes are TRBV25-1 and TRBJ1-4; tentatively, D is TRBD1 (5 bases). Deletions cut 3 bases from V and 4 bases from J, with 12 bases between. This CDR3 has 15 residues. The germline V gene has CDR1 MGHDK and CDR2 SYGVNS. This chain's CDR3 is CASSDSQGDNEKLFF. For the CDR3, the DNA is TGTGCCAGCAGTGATAGTCAAGGGGATAATGAAAAACTGTTTTTT.

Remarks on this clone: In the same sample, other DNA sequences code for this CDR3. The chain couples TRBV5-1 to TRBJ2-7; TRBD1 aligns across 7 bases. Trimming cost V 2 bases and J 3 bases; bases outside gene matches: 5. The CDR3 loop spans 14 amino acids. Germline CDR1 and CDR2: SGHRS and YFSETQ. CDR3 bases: TGCGCCAGCAGCTTAGGACAGGCCAGCTACGAGCAGTACTTC. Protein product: CASSLGQASYEQYF.

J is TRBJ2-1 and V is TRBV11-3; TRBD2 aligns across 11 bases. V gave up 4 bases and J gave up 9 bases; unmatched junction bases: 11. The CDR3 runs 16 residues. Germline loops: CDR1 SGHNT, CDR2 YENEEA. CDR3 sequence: CASSSTLAGGPGEQFF. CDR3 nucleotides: TGTGCCAGCAGCTCAACTTTAGCGGGGGGGCCCGGTGAGCAGTTCTTC.

CDR3 coding DNA: TGTGCCAGCAGTTACTCGGTCAGGGGTCAGGCCGGGGAGCTGTTTTTT. Amino acid sequence: CASSYSVRGQAGELFF. This chain links TRBV6-5 with TRBJ2-2; perhaps TRBD1 as D (6 bases). CDR1 is MNHEY and CDR2 is SVGAGI in the germline V gene. V shed 0 bases and J shed 6 bases, with 14 bases lying between them. CDR3 length equals 16 residues.

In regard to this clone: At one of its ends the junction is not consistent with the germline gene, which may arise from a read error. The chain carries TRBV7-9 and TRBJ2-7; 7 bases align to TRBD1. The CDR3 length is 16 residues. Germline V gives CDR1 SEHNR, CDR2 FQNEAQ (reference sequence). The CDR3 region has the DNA TGTGCCAGCAGCTTAGCAAGGACAGGATTCTCCTGCGAGCAGTACTTC. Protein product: CASSLARTGFSCEQYF.

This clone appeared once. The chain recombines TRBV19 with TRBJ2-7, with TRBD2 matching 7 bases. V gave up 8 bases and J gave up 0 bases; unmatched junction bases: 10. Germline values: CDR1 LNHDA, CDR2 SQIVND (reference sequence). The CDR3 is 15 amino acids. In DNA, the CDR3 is TGTGCCAGTCGACCAGCGGGATCCTTCTCCTACGAGCAGTACTTC. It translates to CASRPAGSFSYEQYF.

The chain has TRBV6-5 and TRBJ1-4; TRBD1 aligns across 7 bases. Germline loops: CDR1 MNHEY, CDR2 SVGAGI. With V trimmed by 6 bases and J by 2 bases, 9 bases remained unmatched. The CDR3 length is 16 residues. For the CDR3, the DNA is TGTGCCAGCAGATACCGATCAGGGGGGACTAATGAAAAACTGTTTTTT. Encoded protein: CASRYRSGGTNEKLFF.

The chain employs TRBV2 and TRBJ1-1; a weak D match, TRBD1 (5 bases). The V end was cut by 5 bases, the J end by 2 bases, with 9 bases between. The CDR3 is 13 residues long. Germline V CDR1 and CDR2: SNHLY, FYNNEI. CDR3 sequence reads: CASSRDVNTEAFF. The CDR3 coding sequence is TGTGCCAGCAGTCGGGACGTAAACACTGAAGCTTTCTTT.

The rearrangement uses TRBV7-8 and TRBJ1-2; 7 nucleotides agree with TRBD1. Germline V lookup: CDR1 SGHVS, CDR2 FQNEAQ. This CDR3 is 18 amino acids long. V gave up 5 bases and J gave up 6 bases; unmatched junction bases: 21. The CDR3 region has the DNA TGTGCCAGCAGCAAAACAACAGGGGTGTACAGGGTCTCAGATGGCTACACCTTC. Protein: CASSKTTGVYRVSDGYTF.

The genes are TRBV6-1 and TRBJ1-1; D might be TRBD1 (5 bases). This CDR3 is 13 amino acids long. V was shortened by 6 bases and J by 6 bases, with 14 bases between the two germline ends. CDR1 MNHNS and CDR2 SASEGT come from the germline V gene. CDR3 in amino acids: CASRWGEIAEAFF. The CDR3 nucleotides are TGTGCCAGCAGGTGGGGGGAAATCGCTGAAGCTTTCTTT.

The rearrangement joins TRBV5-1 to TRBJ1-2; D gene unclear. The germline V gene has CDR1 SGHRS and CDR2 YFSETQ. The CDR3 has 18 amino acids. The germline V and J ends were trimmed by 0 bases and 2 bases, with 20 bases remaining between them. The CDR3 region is CASSLGATLQVGNYGYTF. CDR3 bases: TGCGCCAGCAGCTTGGGAGCTACACTGCAAGTCGGGAACTATGGCTACACCTTC.

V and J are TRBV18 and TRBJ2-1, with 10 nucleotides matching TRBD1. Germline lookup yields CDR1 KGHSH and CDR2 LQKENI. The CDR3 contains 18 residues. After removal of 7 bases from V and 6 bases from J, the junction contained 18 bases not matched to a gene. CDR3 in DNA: TGTGCCAGCTGCCAAACCGGTCAGTATGGGACAGGGGCCAATGAGCAGTTCTTC. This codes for CASCQTGQYGTGANEQFF.

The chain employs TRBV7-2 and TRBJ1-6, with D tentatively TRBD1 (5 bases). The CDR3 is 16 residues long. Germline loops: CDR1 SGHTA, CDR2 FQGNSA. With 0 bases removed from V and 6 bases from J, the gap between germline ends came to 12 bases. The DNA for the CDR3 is TGTGCCAGCAGCTTAGCAGGGGCAGGGAGTAATTCACCCCTCCACTTT. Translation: CASSLAGAGSNSPLHF.

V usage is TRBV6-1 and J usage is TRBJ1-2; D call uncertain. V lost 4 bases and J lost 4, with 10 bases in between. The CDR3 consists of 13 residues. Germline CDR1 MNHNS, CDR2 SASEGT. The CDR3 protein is CASSAIGSYGYTF. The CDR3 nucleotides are TGTGCCAGCAGTGCTATCGGATCCTATGGCTACACCTTC.

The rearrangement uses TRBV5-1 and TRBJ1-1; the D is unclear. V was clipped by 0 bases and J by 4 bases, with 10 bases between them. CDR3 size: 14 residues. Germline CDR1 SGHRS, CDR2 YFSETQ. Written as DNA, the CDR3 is TGCGCCAGCAGCTTGGGGGAGGTACTCACTGAAGCTTTCTTT. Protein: CASSLGEVLTEAFF.

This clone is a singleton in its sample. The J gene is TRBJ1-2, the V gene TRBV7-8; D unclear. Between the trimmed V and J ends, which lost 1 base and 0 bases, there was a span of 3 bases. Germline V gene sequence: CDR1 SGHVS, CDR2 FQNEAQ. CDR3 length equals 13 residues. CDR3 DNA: TGTGCCAGCAGCTTAGGGGCTAACTATGGCTACACCTTC. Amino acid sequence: CASSLGANYGYTF. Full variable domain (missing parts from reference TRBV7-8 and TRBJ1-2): GAGVSQSPRYKVAKRGQDVALRCDPISGHVSLFWYQQALGQGPEFLTYFQNEAQLDKSGLPSDRFFAERPEGSVSTLKIQRTQQEDSAVYLCASSLGANYGYTFGSGTRLTVV.

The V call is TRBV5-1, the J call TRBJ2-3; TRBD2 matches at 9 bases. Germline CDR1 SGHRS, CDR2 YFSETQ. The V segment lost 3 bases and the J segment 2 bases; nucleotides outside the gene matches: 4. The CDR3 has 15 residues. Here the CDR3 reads CASSSLAGDTDTQYF. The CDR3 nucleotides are TGCGCCAGCAGCTCCTTAGCGGGAGACACAGATACGCAGTATTTT.

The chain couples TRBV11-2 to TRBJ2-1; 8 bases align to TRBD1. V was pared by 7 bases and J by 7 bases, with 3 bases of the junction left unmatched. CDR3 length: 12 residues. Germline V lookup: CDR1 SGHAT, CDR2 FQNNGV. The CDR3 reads CASTYRGNEQFF. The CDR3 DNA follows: TGTGCCAGCACCTACAGGGGGAATGAGCAGTTCTTC.

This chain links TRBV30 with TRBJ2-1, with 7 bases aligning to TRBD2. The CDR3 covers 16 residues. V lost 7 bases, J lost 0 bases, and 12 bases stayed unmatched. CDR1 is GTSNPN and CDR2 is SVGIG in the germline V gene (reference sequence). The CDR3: CASKTSASSSYNEQFF. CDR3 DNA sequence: TGTGCCTCGAAAACTAGCGCCTCGAGCTCCTACAATGAGCAGTTCTTC.

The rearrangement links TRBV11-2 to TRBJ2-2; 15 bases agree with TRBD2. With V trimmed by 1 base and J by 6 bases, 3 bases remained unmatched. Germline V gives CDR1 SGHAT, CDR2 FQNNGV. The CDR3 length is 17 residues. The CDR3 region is CASSLGGTSGGPGELFF. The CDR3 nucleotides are TGTGCCAGCAGCTTAGGGGGGACTAGCGGGGGGCCCGGGGAGCTGTTTTTT.

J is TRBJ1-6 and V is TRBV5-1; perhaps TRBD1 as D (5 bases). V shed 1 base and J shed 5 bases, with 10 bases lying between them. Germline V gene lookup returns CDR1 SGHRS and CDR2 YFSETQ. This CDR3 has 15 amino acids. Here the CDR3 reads CASSLPTGHNSPLHF. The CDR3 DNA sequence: TGCGCCAGCAGCTTGCCAACAGGACATAATTCACCCCTCCACTTT.

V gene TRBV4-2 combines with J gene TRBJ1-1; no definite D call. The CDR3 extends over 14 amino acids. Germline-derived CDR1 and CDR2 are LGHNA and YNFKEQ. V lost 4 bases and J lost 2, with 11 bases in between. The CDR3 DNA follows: TGTGCCAGCAGCCGGCGGGAGGGTAACACTGAAGCTTTCTTT. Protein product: CASSRREGNTEAFF.

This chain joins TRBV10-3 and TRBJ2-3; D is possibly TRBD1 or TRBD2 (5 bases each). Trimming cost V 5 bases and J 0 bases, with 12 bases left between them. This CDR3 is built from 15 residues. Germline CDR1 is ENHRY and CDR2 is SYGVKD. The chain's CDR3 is CAISTGTQSTDTQYF. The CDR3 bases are TGTGCCATCAGTACCGGGACCCAAAGCACAGATACGCAGTATTTT.

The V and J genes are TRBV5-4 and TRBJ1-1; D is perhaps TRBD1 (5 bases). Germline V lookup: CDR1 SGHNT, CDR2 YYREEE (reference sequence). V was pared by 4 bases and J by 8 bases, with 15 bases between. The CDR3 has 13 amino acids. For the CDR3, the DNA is TGTGCCAGCAGCCTACGAGGGGATTGGGAAGCTTTCTTT. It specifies CASSLRGDWEAFF.

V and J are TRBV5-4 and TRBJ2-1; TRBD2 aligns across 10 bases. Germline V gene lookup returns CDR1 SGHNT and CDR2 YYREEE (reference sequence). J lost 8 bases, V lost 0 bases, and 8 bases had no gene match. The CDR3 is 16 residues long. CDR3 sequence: CASSLALSGGADEQFF. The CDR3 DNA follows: TGTGCCAGCAGCTTGGCCCTCAGCGGGGGGGCAGATGAGCAGTTCTTC. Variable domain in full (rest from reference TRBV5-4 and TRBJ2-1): ETGVTQSPTHLIKTRGQQVTLRCSSQSGHNTVSWYQQALGQGPQFIFQYYREEENGRGNFPPRFSGLQFPNYSSELNVNALELDDSALYLCASSLALSGGADEQFFGPGTRLTVL.

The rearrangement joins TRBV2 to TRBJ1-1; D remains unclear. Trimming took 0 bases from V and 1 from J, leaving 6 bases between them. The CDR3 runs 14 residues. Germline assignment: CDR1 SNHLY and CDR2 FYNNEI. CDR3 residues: CASSEAGGNTEAFF. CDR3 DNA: TGTGCCAGCAGTGAAGCTGGAGGGAACACTGAAGCTTTCTTT.

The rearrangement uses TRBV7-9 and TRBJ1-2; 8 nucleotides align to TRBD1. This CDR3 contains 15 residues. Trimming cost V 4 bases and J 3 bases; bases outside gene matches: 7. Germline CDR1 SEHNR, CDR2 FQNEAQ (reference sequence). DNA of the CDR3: TGTGCCAGCAGCTCCTCACGGACAGGGCACTATGGCTACACCTTC. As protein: CASSSSRTGHYGYTF.